This T cell receptor (beta chain) came from a study of shared clonotypes between healthy human individuals. Sequencing was performed with immunoSEQ multiplex PCR; in TCRdb, only in-frame clones are kept and a portion is missing. The profile covers about 2,500,000 clones, with just over 90% appearing a single time and around 0.14% taken by the ten largest. As for this clone: Its antigen is not known.

Study observations and caveats: Memory subsets generally showed smaller estimated richness than naive subsets did.

Germline V CDR1 and CDR2: SNHLY, FYNNEI. The CDR3 is 16 residues long. The trim removed 3 bases at V and 4 bases at J, leaving 7 bases unmatched. The chain couples TRBV2 to TRBJ2-1, with 9 bases that match TRBD2. The material sequenced was naive CD4+ T cells sorted from blood. Subset reported: CD45RA+ positively selected. The sequence came from a man aged 18 to 30 in good health. The CDR3 region has the DNA TGTGCCAGCAGTGAGTGGGCTAGCGGGGTATACAATGAGCAGTTCTTC. Encoded protein: CASSEWASGVYNEQFF.